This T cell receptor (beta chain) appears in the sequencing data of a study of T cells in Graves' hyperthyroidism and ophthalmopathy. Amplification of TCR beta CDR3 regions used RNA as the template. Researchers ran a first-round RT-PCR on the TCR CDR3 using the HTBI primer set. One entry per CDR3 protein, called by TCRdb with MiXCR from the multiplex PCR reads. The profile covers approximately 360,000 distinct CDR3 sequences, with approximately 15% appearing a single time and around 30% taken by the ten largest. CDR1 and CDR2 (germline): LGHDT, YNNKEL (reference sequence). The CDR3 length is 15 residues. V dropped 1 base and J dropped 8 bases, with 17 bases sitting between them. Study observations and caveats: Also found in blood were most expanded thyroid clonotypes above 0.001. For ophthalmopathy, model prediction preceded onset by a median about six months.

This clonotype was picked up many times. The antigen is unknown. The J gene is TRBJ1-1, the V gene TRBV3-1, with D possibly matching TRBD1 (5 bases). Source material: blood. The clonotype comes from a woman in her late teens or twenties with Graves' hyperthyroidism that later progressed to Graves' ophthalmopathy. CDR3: CASSQVSYQWTEAFF. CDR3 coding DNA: TGTGCCAGCAGCCAAGTATCTTACCAATGGACAGAAGCTTTCTTT.